This T cell receptor (beta chain) was sequenced in a study of CD8+CD57+ T cells in acquired aplastic anemia. Previously, flow cytometry had revealed CD8+CD57+ cell expansion in the patients chosen for sequencing. The CDR3 is made up of 16 amino acids. CDR1 and CDR2 (germline): SGHTA, FQGNSA. V lost 5 bases, J lost 1 base, and 8 bases stayed unmatched. The TCR beta profiling, which covered VDJ combination and CDR3 sequence, was carried out using genomic DNA as the template. TCRdb redid the calling of the reads with MiXCR, one entry per CDR3 protein. Of 150,000 or so distinct CDR3 sequences listed, around 50% are singletons.

This TCR was sampled from a human donor with aplastic anemia. The specimen was sorted CD4+, CD8+, or CD8+CD57+ T cells (not recorded which) from PBMCs. This sequence joins TRBV7-2 and TRBJ2-5; TRBD2 aligns across 9 bases. CDR3 residues: CASSPGGGGAQETQYF. The CDR3 DNA sequence: TGTGCCAGCAGCCCCGGTGGCGGGGGGGCCCAAGAGACCCAGTACTTC.